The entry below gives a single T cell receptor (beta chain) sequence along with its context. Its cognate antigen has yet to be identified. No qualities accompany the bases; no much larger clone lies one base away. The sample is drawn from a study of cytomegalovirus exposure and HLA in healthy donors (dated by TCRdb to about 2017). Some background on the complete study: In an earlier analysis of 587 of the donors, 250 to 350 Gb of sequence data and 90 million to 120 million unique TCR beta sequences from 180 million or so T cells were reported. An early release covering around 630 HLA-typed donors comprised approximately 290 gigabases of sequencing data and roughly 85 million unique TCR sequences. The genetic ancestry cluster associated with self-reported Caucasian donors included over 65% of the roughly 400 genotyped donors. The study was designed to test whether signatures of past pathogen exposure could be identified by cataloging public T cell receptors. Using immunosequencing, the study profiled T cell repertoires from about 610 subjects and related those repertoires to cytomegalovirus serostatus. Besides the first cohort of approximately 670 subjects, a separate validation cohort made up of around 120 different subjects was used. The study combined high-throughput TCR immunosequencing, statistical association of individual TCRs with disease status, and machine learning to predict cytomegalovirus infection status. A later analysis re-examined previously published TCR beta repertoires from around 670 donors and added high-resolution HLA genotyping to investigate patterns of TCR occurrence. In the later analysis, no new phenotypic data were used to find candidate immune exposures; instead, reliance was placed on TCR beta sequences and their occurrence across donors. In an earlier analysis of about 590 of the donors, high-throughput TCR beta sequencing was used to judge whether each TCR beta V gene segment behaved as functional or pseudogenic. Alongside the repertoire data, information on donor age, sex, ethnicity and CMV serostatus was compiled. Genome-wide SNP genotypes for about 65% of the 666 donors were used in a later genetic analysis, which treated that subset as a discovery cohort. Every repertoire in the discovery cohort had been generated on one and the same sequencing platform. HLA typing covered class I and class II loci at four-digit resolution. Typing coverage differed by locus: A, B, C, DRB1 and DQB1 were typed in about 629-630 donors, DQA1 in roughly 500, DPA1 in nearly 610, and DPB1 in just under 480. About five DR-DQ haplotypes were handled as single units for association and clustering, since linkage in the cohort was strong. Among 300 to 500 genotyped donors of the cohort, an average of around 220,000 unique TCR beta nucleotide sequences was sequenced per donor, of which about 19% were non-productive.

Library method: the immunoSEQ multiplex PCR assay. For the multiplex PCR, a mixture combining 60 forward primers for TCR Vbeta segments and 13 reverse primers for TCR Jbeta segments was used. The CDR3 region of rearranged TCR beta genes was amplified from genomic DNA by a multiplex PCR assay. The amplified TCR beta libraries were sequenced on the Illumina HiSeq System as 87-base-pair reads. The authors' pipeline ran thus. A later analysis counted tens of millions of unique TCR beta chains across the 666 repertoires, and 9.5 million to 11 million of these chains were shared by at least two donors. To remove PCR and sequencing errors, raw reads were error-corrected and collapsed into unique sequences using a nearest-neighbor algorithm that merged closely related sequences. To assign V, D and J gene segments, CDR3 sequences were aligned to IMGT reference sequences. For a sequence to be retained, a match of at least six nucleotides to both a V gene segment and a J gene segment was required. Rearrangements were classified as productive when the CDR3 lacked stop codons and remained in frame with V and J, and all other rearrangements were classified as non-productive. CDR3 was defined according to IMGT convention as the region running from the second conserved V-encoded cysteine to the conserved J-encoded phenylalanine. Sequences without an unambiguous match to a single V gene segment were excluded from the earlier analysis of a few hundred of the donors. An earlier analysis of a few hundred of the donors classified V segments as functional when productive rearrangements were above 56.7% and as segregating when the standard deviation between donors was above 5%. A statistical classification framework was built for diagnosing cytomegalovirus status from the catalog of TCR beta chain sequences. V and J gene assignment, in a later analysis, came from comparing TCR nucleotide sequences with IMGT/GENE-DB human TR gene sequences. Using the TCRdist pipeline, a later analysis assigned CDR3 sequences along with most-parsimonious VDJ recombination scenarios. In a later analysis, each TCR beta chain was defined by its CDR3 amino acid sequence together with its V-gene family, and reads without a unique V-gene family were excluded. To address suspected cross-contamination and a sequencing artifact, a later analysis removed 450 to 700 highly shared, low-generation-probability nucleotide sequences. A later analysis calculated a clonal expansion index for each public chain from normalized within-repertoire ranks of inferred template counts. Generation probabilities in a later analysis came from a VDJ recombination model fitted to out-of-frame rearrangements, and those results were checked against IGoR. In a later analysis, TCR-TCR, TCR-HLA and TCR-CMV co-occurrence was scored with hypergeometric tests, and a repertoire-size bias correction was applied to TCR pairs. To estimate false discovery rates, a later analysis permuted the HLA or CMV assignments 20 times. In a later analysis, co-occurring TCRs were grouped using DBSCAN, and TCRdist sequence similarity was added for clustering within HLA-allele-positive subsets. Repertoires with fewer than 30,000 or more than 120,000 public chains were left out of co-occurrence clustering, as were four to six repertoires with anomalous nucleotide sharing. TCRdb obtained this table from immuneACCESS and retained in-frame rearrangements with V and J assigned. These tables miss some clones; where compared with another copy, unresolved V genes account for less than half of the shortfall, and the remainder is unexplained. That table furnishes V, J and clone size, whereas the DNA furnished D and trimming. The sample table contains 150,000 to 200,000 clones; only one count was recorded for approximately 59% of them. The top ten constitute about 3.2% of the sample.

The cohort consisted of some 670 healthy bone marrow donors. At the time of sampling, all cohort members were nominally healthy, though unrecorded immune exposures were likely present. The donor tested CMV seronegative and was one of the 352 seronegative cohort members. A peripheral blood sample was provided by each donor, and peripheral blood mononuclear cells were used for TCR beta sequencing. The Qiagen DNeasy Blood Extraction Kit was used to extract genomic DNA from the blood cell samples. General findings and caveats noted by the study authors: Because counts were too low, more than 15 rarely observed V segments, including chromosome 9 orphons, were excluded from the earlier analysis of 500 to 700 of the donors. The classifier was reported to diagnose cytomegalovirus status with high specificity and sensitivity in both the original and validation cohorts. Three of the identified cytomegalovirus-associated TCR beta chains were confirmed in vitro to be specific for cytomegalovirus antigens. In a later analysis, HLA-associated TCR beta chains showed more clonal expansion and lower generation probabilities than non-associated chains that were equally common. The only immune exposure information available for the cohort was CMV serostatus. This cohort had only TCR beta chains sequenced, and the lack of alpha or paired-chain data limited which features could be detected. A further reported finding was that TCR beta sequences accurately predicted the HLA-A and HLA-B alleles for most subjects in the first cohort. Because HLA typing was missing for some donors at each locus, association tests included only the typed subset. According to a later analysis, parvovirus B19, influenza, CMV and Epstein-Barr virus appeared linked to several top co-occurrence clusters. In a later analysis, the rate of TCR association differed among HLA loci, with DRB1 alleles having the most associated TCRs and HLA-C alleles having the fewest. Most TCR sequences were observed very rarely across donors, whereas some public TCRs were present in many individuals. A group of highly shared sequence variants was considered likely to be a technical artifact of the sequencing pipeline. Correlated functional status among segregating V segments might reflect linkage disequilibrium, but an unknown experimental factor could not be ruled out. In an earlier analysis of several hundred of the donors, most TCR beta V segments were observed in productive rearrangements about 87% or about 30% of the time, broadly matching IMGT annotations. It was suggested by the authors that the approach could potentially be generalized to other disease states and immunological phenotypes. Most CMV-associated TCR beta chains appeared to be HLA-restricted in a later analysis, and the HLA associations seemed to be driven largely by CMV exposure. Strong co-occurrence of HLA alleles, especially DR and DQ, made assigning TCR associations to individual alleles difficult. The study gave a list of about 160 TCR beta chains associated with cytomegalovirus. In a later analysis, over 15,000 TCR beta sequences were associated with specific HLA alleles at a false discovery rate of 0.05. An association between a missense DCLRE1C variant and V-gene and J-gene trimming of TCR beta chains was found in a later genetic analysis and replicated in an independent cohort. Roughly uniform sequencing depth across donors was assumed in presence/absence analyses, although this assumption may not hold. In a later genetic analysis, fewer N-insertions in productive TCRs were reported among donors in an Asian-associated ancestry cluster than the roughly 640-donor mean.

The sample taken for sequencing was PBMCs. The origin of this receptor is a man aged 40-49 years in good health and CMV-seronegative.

DNA sequence: TGTGCCAGTCCTCGGTGGGAGAGCACAGATACGCAGTATTTT. The translation is CASPRWESTDTQYF. The sequence is built from TRBV2 and TRBJ2-3; TRBD2 might be the D gene, on 5 matching bases. Taken from the germline V gene, the CDR1 and CDR2 loops are SNHLY and FYNNEI. A distance of 13 bases separates the germline ends of V and J, which lose 9 bases and 0 bases respectively. Spanning cysteine to phenylalanine, the CDR3 consists of 14 amino acids. The entry retains the CDR3 DNA only, 42 bases that are in frame from base 1. The full variable domain, completed from the reference TRBV2 and TRBJ2-3 proteins outside the CDR3, reads EPEVTQTPSHQVTQMGQEVILRCVPISNHLYFYWYRQILGQKVEFLVSFYNNEISEKSEIFDDQFSVERPDGSNFTLKIRSTKLEDSAMYFCASPRWESTDTQYFGPGTRLTVL.